This T cell receptor (beta chain) was profiled in a study of OX40 agonist ivuxolimab in advanced cancers. Study-level background: The dose-escalation cohort had hepatocellular carcinoma, melanoma, renal cell or head and neck cancer.

In germline, CDR1 is SGHTA, CDR2 FQGNSA. The CDR3 runs to 16 residues. J lost 4 bases, V lost 1 base, and 6 bases had no gene match. The data were produced by immunoSEQ multiplex PCR, yet TCRdb's version contains in-frame clones alone and is incomplete. Here the sample spans over 100,000 clones, 80% to 90% being singletons. This clonotype originated in an adult with an advanced solid tumor such as melanoma, head and neck, liver or kidney cancer. This rearrangement joins TRBV7-2 to TRBJ1-4; 7 bases map to TRBD1. Sequenced material: CD4+ or CD8+ T cells sorted from blood, taken in a trial of the OX40 agonist ivuxolimab. The CDR3 protein is CASSLESGQYNEKLFF. CDR3 bases: TGTGCCAGCAGCTTAGAGTCGGGACAGTATAATGAAAAACTGTTTTTT.